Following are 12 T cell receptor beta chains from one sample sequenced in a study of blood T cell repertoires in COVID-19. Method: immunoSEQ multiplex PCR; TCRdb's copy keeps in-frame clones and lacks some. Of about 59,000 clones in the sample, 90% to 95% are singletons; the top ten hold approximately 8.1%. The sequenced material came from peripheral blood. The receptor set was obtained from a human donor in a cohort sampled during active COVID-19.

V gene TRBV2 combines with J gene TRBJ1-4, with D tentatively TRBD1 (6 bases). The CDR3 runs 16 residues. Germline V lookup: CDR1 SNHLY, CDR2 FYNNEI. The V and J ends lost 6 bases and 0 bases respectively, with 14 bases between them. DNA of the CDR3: TGTGCCAGCAGCAACGCCGGACAGTCAACTAATGAAAAACTGTTTTTT. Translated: CASSNAGQSTNEKLFF.

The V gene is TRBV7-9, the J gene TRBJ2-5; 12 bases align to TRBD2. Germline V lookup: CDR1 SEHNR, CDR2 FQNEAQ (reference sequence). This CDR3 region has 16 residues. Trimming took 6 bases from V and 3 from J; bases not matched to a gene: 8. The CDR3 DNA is TGTGCCAGCAGAAACGGACTAGCGGGAATAGAAGAGACCCAGTACTTC. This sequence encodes CASRNGLAGIEETQYF.

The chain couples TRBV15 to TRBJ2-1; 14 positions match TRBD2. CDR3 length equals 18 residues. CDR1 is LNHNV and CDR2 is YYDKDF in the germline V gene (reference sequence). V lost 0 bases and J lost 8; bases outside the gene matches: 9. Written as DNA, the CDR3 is TGTGCCACCAGCAGAGATCCCCCCGGGACTAGCGGGAGCCATGAGCAGTTCTTC. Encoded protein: CATSRDPPGTSGSHEQFF.

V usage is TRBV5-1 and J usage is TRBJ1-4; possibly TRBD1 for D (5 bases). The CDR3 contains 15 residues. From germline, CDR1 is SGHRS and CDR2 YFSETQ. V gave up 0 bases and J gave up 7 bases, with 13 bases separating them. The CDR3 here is CASSLAPRVGEKLFF. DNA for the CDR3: TGCGCCAGCAGCTTGGCCCCCAGGGTAGGTGAAAAACTGTTTTTT.

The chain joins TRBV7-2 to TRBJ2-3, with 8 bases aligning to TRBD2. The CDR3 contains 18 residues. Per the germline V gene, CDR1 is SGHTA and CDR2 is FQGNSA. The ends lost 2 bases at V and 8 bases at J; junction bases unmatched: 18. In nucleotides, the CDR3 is TGTGCCAGCAGCTTAAGTCAACGGGGGGGCCTTGCCATCAGTACGCAGTATTTT. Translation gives CASSLSQRGGLAISTQYF. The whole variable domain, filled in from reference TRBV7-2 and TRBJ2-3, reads GAGVSQSPSNKVTEKGKDVELRCDPISGHTALYWYRQSLGQGLEFLIYFQGNSAPDKSGLPSDRFSAERTGGSVSTLTIQRTQQEDSAVYLCASSLSQRGGLAISTQYFGPGTRLTVL.

DNA of the CDR3: TGTGCCAGTAGTCCGCGGGCCAATGAAGCTTTCTTT. Translated, it gives CASSPRANEAFF. The chain recombines TRBV19 with TRBJ1-1; D call uncertain. This CDR3 region has 12 residues. Germline V gene sequence: CDR1 LNHDA, CDR2 SQIVND (reference sequence). The V end was cut by 5 bases, the J end by 7 bases, with 11 bases between.

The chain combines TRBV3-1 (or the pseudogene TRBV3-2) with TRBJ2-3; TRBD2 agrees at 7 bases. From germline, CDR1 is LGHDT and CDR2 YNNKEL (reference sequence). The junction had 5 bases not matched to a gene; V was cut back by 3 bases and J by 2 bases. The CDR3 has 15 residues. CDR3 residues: CASSQTSSHTDTQYF. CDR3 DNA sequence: TGTGCCAGCAGCCAGACTAGCTCACACACAGATACGCAGTATTTT.

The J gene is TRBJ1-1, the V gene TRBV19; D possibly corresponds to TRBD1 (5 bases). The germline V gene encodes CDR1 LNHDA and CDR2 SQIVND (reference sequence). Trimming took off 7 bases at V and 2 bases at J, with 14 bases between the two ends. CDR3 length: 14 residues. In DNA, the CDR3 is TGTGCCAGTACCCCCGGGGGGGATAACACTGAAGCTTTCTTT. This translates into CASTPGGDNTEAFF.

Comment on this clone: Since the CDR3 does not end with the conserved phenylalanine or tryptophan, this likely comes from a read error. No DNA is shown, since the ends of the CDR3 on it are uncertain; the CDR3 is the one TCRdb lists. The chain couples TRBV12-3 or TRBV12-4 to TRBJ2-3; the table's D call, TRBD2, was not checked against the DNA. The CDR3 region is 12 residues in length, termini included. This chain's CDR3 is CASSLKRGRIRT.

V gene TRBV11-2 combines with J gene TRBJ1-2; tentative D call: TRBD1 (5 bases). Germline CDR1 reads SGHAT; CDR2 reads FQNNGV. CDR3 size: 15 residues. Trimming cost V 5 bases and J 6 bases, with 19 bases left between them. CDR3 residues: CASSPQGVNTDGYTF. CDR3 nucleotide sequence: TGTGCCAGCAGCCCACAAGGGGTAAATACGGATGGCTACACCTTC.

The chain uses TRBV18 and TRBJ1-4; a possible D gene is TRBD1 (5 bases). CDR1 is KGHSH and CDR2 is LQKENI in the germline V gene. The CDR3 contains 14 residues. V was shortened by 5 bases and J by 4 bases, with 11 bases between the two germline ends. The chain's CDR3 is CASSFQGGNEKLFF. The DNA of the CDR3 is TGTGCCAGCTCATTCCAGGGAGGTAATGAAAAACTGTTTTTT.

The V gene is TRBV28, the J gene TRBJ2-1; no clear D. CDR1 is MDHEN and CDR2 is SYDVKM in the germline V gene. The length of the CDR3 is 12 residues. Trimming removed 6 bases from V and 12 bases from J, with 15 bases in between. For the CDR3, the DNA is TGTGCCAGCAGCCTAGTTGGTAGAGGGCAGTTCTTC. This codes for CASSLVGRGQFF.